Listed below are T cell receptor beta chains from one sample, sequenced in a study of blood T cell repertoires in COVID-19. Some clones are missing from TCRdb's copy, which holds only in-frame ones; the method was immunoSEQ multiplex PCR. The table lists some 300,000 clones, 88% of them singletons. Sequenced sample: PBMCs or T cells enriched from blood (not recorded which). The receptors were sampled from an older woman in a cohort exposed to, infected with or recovered from COVID-19 (not recorded which). The conserved cysteine and the conserved F or W are not part of the CDR3 here. Fields, in order: D gene, V gene, CDR3 length, J gene, CDR3 protein. A D gene is named only where the DNA matches it firmly.

d_call: TRBD1; v_call: TRBV7-8; cdr3_length: 14; j_call: TRBJ2-2; cdr3_aa: ASSSSTGVNTGELF
d_call: .; v_call: TRBV21-1; cdr3_length: 13; j_call: TRBJ2-7; cdr3_aa: ASSKAAGQGREQY
d_call: .; v_call: TRBV5-1; cdr3_length: 13; j_call: TRBJ1-2; cdr3_aa: ASSLDTQPTGGYT
d_call: .; v_call: TRBV14; cdr3_length: 15; j_call: TRBJ2-1; cdr3_aa: ASSQDPRAAIYNEQF
d_call: TRBD1; v_call: TRBV29-1; cdr3_length: 13; j_call: TRBJ2-5; cdr3_aa: SVDPGQGVLETQY
d_call: .; v_call: TRBV28; cdr3_length: 14; j_call: TRBJ2-6; cdr3_aa: ASSSIGLSGANVLT
d_call: TRBD2; v_call: TRBV9; cdr3_length: 12; j_call: TRBJ2-5; cdr3_aa: ASSSLAGAETQY
d_call: .; v_call: TRBV12-3/TRBV12-4; cdr3_length: 11; j_call: TRBJ1-5; cdr3_aa: ASSSPKQGTQH
d_call: TRBD2; v_call: TRBV7-2; cdr3_length: 14; j_call: TRBJ2-4; cdr3_aa: ASSLGTSGSGDIQY
d_call: .; v_call: TRBV6-2/TRBV6-3; cdr3_length: 13; j_call: TRBJ1-4; cdr3_aa: ASSYSWGQGEKLF
d_call: TRBD1; v_call: TRBV4-2; cdr3_length: 12; j_call: TRBJ2-7; cdr3_aa: ASSQPRDSPTRY
d_call: TRBD1; v_call: TRBV13; cdr3_length: 13; j_call: TRBJ1-5; cdr3_aa: ASLGDRVIGQPQH
d_call: TRBD2; v_call: TRBV5-1; cdr3_length: 13; j_call: TRBJ2-7; cdr3_aa: ASSLASGRAYEQY
d_call: TRBD1; v_call: TRBV9; cdr3_length: 12; j_call: TRBJ1-6; cdr3_aa: ASSDGTGNSPLH
d_call: .; v_call: TRBV10-1; cdr3_length: 11; j_call: TRBJ1-1; cdr3_aa: ASSGGFPTEAF
d_call: TRBD2; v_call: TRBV6-6; cdr3_length: 13; j_call: TRBJ2-5; cdr3_aa: ASSSRGGRAETQY
d_call: .; v_call: TRBV25-1; cdr3_length: 11; j_call: TRBJ2-1; cdr3_aa: ASSYQRNNEQF
d_call: TRBD1; v_call: TRBV10-3; cdr3_length: 13; j_call: TRBJ1-2; cdr3_aa: AISMDRVPANGYT
d_call: .; v_call: TRBV9; cdr3_length: 14; j_call: TRBJ1-6; cdr3_aa: ASSVGPRVNNSPLH
d_call: TRBD2; v_call: TRBV3-1/TRBV3-2; cdr3_length: 15; j_call: TRBJ2-2; cdr3_aa: ASSLMARTRIIGELF
d_call: TRBD1; v_call: TRBV7-2; cdr3_length: 14; j_call: TRBJ1-6; cdr3_aa: ASSLVGTGSYSPLH
d_call: TRBD2; v_call: TRBV28; cdr3_length: 16; j_call: TRBJ2-7; cdr3_aa: ASSPEGPRLAGTYEQY
d_call: .; v_call: TRBV2; cdr3_length: 14; j_call: TRBJ1-6; cdr3_aa: ASSEALQGYNSPLH
d_call: .; v_call: TRBV30; cdr3_length: 12; j_call: TRBJ2-2; cdr3_aa: ALQSPRFTGELF
d_call: TRBD1; v_call: TRBV7-2; cdr3_length: 15; j_call: TRBJ1-2; cdr3_aa: ASSLARRTGGYYGYT
d_call: .; v_call: TRBV28; cdr3_length: 11; j_call: TRBJ2-1; cdr3_aa: ASSPISRNEQF
d_call: .; v_call: TRBV6-5; cdr3_length: 14; j_call: TRBJ2-7; cdr3_aa: ASSYLTGRPKYEQY
d_call: TRBD2; v_call: TRBV6-5; cdr3_length: 13; j_call: TRBJ2-3; cdr3_aa: ASRPGLAGADTQY
d_call: .; v_call: TRBV30; cdr3_length: 9; j_call: TRBJ1-1; cdr3_aa: AWSHKGDAF
d_call: .; v_call: TRBV7-3; cdr3_length: 13; j_call: TRBJ2-3; cdr3_aa: ASSANSGPTDTQY
d_call: .; v_call: TRBV14; cdr3_length: 11; j_call: TRBJ1-1; cdr3_aa: ASSQDRGTEAF
d_call: TRBD2; v_call: TRBV7-2; cdr3_length: 14; j_call: TRBJ2-5; cdr3_aa: ASSYRTSGGAPAQY
d_call: .; v_call: TRBV18; cdr3_length: 14; j_call: TRBJ2-3; cdr3_aa: ASSPSTGASTDTQY
d_call: .; v_call: TRBV5-1; cdr3_length: 12; j_call: TRBJ1-5; cdr3_aa: ASSLEAGNQPQH
d_call: TRBD1; v_call: TRBV6-1; cdr3_length: 13; j_call: TRBJ1-2; cdr3_aa: ASSEGQGSAYGYT
d_call: .; v_call: TRBV27; cdr3_length: 11; j_call: TRBJ1-2; cdr3_aa: ASSLVRGFGYT
d_call: .; v_call: TRBV6-5; cdr3_length: 11; j_call: TRBJ1-6; cdr3_aa: ASSRTDNSPLH
d_call: TRBD1; v_call: TRBV6-5; cdr3_length: 14; j_call: TRBJ1-4; cdr3_aa: ASSSNDRGYSEKLF
d_call: .; v_call: TRBV21-1; cdr3_length: 16; j_call: TRBJ1-1; cdr3_aa: ASSKGSYVGGARTEAF
d_call: TRBD2; v_call: TRBV5-4; cdr3_length: 14; j_call: TRBJ2-2; cdr3_aa: ASSLDGRGNTGELF
d_call: .; v_call: TRBV7-2; cdr3_length: 11; j_call: TRBJ1-2; cdr3_aa: ASSLQGSYGYT
d_call: TRBD1; v_call: TRBV28; cdr3_length: 12; j_call: TRBJ2-4; cdr3_aa: ASSLDRVKNIQY
d_call: .; v_call: TRBV4-1; cdr3_length: 10; j_call: TRBJ2-5; cdr3_aa: ASSRAQETQY
d_call: TRBD2; v_call: TRBV7-8; cdr3_length: 14; j_call: TRBJ2-1; cdr3_aa: ASSLGTSGSYNEQF
d_call: TRBD1; v_call: TRBV28; cdr3_length: 13; j_call: TRBJ1-6; cdr3_aa: ASSATGIYNSPLH
d_call: .; v_call: TRBV4-2; cdr3_length: 9; j_call: TRBJ2-2; cdr3_aa: ASSSVGELF
d_call: .; v_call: TRBV19; cdr3_length: 11; j_call: TRBJ1-5; cdr3_aa: ASSHTSNQPQH
d_call: TRBD2; v_call: TRBV5-1; cdr3_length: 15; j_call: TRBJ2-7; cdr3_aa: ASSLTGLAGGPYEQY
d_call: .; v_call: TRBV15; cdr3_length: 13; j_call: TRBJ1-3; cdr3_aa: ATSRDQGSGNTIY
d_call: TRBD2; v_call: TRBV27; cdr3_length: 14; j_call: TRBJ2-1; cdr3_aa: ASSLLALAGRDEQF
d_call: .; v_call: TRBV14; cdr3_length: 15; j_call: TRBJ2-6; cdr3_aa: ASSRGRQGSGANVLT
d_call: .; v_call: TRBV25-1; cdr3_length: 14; j_call: TRBJ1-5; cdr3_aa: ASSEYSLDRGSAQH
d_call: .; v_call: TRBV20-1; cdr3_length: 8; j_call: TRBJ2-5; cdr3_aa: SGVSETQY
d_call: TRBD1; v_call: TRBV30; cdr3_length: 10; j_call: TRBJ1-1; cdr3_aa: AWGTGDTEAF
d_call: TRBD2; v_call: TRBV15; cdr3_length: 13; j_call: TRBJ2-2; cdr3_aa: ATSMGGRRTGELF